This is a list of T cell receptor beta chains from one sample in a study of blood T cell repertoires in COVID-19. TCRdb's copy holds only in-frame clones and misses some; the assay was immunoSEQ multiplex PCR. Of around 180,000 clones in the sample, 86% were seen once. Sequencing input: peripheral blood. Every receptor here comes from a woman in her 30s with active or convalescent COVID-19. Each CDR3 is given without its conserved first and last residue. Each record gives: D gene, J gene, V gene, CDR3 protein. The D gene is left open where the match is weak.

d_call: TRBD1
j_call: TRBJ1-2
v_call: TRBV24-1
cdr3_aa: ATSDSWTGPYGYT

d_call: TRBD2
j_call: TRBJ2-3
v_call: TRBV6-5
cdr3_aa: ASSYSNGGVPDTQY

d_call: .
j_call: TRBJ1-4
v_call: TRBV3-1/TRBV3-2
cdr3_aa: ASSKGIYSTNEKLF

d_call: .
j_call: TRBJ1-2
v_call: TRBV24-1
cdr3_aa: ATSDLKYPGNYGYT

d_call: TRBD2
j_call: TRBJ2-2
v_call: TRBV19
cdr3_aa: ASSSTSGSGTGELF

d_call: .
j_call: TRBJ1-1
v_call: TRBV27
cdr3_aa: ASSLSRLNTEAF

d_call: TRBD1
j_call: TRBJ1-1
v_call: TRBV6-1
cdr3_aa: ASSDRGILNTEAF

d_call: TRBD1
j_call: TRBJ1-4
v_call: TRBV12-3/TRBV12-4
cdr3_aa: ASRQGANEKLF

d_call: .
j_call: TRBJ2-2
v_call: TRBV5-1
cdr3_aa: ASSLAVTMNTGELF

d_call: TRBD1
j_call: TRBJ1-3
v_call: TRBV3-1/TRBV3-2
cdr3_aa: ASSQTRTGVGGNTIY

d_call: .
j_call: TRBJ2-1
v_call: TRBV2
cdr3_aa: ASSDGGRSYNEQF

d_call: TRBD1
j_call: TRBJ2-7
v_call: TRBV18
cdr3_aa: ASSPPRTGHQY

d_call: .
j_call: TRBJ2-1
v_call: TRBV7-2
cdr3_aa: ASSLARLDREQF

d_call: .
j_call: TRBJ2-7
v_call: TRBV7-9
cdr3_aa: ASRPGGEVGEQY

d_call: .
j_call: TRBJ1-1
v_call: TRBV14
cdr3_aa: ASSQNMNTEAF

d_call: TRBD2
j_call: TRBJ2-1
v_call: TRBV24-1
cdr3_aa: ATETSGDLNEQF

d_call: .
j_call: TRBJ1-5
v_call: TRBV6-5
cdr3_aa: ATRLFNQPQH

d_call: .
j_call: TRBJ1-2
v_call: TRBV5-1
cdr3_aa: ASSFDRNYGYT

d_call: TRBD1
j_call: TRBJ1-6
v_call: TRBV7-8
cdr3_aa: ASSLAGTGNSPLH

d_call: .
j_call: TRBJ1-4
v_call: TRBV27
cdr3_aa: ASSPYTGGNEKLF

d_call: .
j_call: TRBJ1-2
v_call: TRBV7-2
cdr3_aa: ASSAGLNMGYT

d_call: TRBD1
j_call: TRBJ2-7
v_call: TRBV7-9
cdr3_aa: ASSVDRGRRPDSYEQY

d_call: .
j_call: TRBJ1-4
v_call: TRBV6-5
cdr3_aa: ASSYGAGVEEKLF

d_call: TRBD1
j_call: TRBJ2-3
v_call: TRBV10-3
cdr3_aa: AISEGQALTDTQY

d_call: .
j_call: TRBJ1-3
v_call: TRBV19
cdr3_aa: ASQQGSQTADSGNTIY

d_call: .
j_call: TRBJ1-2
v_call: TRBV10-3
cdr3_aa: AISAVWATADGYT

d_call: TRBD2
j_call: TRBJ2-5
v_call: TRBV28
cdr3_aa: ASSLLANQETQY

d_call: TRBD2
j_call: TRBJ2-7
v_call: TRBV6-5
cdr3_aa: ASRNPGLANEQY

d_call: .
j_call: TRBJ2-7
v_call: TRBV6-2/TRBV6-3
cdr3_aa: ASSYGQLNYEQY

d_call: TRBD1
j_call: TRBJ2-7
v_call: TRBV4-1
cdr3_aa: ASSQEIRDRVSYEQY

d_call: .
j_call: TRBJ1-5
v_call: TRBV28
cdr3_aa: AGSRRQGNQPQH

d_call: .
j_call: TRBJ2-1
v_call: TRBV24-1
cdr3_aa: ATSALPNEQF

d_call: TRBD2
j_call: TRBJ2-3
v_call: TRBV27
cdr3_aa: ASSPDSGISTDTQY

d_call: .
j_call: TRBJ1-2
v_call: TRBV28
cdr3_aa: ASSLGARPNYGYT

d_call: TRBD1
j_call: TRBJ1-6
v_call: TRBV13
cdr3_aa: ASSTYPRTGANSPLH

d_call: TRBD1
j_call: TRBJ1-6
v_call: TRBV7-9
cdr3_aa: ASTTGQGGENSPLH

d_call: TRBD1
j_call: TRBJ1-1
v_call: TRBV5-1
cdr3_aa: ASSFGTGGDRAF

d_call: TRBD1
j_call: TRBJ2-7
v_call: TRBV25-1
cdr3_aa: ASRGTGSNEQY

d_call: TRBD2
j_call: TRBJ2-3
v_call: TRBV4-1
cdr3_aa: ASSQERVAGGSTDTQY

d_call: .
j_call: TRBJ1-1
v_call: TRBV19
cdr3_aa: ASSIDRLSNTEAF

d_call: .
j_call: TRBJ1-2
v_call: TRBV10-3
cdr3_aa: AISWTDTNYGYT

d_call: .
j_call: TRBJ2-5
v_call: TRBV12-5
cdr3_aa: ASGFTLAETQY

d_call: TRBD1
j_call: TRBJ1-1
v_call: TRBV18
cdr3_aa: ASSPLTGAYTEAF

d_call: .
j_call: TRBJ1-2
v_call: TRBV28
cdr3_aa: ATESRGYT

d_call: .
j_call: TRBJ1-1
v_call: TRBV28
cdr3_aa: ASSFRGGTEAF

d_call: TRBD1
j_call: TRBJ1-1
v_call: TRBV7-8
cdr3_aa: ASRGAGTDPFKAF